This T cell receptor beta chain was obtained from a study of patients and donors after allogeneic stem cell transplantation. The CDR3 extends over 11 amino acids. The germline CDR1 and CDR2 sequences are MNHEY and SVGAGI. Trimming stripped 10 bases from V and 9 bases from J, with 16 bases between. MiXCR was run by TCRdb on the RT-PCR reads, yielding one entry per CDR3 protein. The sample shows about a million distinct CDR3 sequences, 15% to 20% of them seen only once. Source material: blood, either unsorted or a sorted T cell fraction (not recorded which). This clonotype was sampled from a human donor who was either an allogeneic HSCT recipient or a stem cell or donor lymphocyte infusion donor (not recorded which). It is not recorded whose cells these are; they may come from a transplant donor. The chain recombines TRBV6-5 with TRBJ2-7; D could derive from TRBD1 or TRBD2 (5 bases each). As DNA, the CDR3 is TGTGCCACCTCTTGGGGGAACGGGCAGTACTTC. Its protein product is CATSWGNGQYF.